Detailed here is one T cell receptor beta chain. The antigen is not known. This specimen comes from a study of T cell responses to AZD1222 COVID-19 vaccine. Study outcomes and limitations: Sampling that yielded the repertoires occurred only after the peak T cell response. Spike-wide coverage was observed for vaccine-associated CD4 TCRs, with dominant responses at 160-218 and 743-854.

Profiled with immunoSEQ multiplex PCR; TCRdb holds only in-frame clones, not every one. The sample yields about 180,000 clones, 70% to 90% seen once. CDR3 length equals 16 residues. V was clipped by 4 bases and J by 1 base, with 14 bases between them. Germline V CDR1 and CDR2: LNHDA, SQIVND (reference sequence). The rearrangement joins TRBV19 to TRBJ1-5; possibly TRBD1 for D (5 bases). The material sequenced was peripheral blood, taken 28 days after the second AZD1222 dose. The clonotype was recovered from an adult who received the AZD1222 COVID-19 vaccine. CDR3 sequence: CASSTVLSGSNQPQHF. CDR3 nucleotide sequence: TGTGCCAGTAGTACTGTTTTGTCAGGGAGCAATCAGCCCCAGCATTTT.